This paragraph reports one T cell receptor (beta chain). Germline-derived CDR1 and CDR2 are SGHRS and YFSETQ. CDR3 size: 14 residues. The J segment lost 5 bases and the V segment lost 4 bases, leaving 6 bases of the junction unmatched. RNA extraction was followed by reverse transcription into cDNA, which acted as the sequencing template. This table comes from immunoSEQ multiplex PCR, and its TCRdb copy is limited to in-frame clones, with some not included. The repertoire has 150,000 to 200,000 clones, under 80% of them found once; the top ten carry 1.3%. This sample is drawn from a study of CD8+ T cells in alopecia areata. Treatment denoted: oral pan-JAK inhibitor, 5-10 mg twice daily.

Specimen: CD4+ T cells sorted from blood, collected between weeks 47 and 50, from a patient treated with tofacitinib. The TCR originated in a human donor with alopecia areata. V usage is TRBV5-1 and J usage is TRBJ1-1; 9 bases agree with TRBD1. The DNA for the CDR3 is TGCGCCAGCAGCCCGGACAGGGGTTCGACTGAAGCTTTCTTT. Translation gives CASSPDRGSTEAFF.